The clone carrying this TCR beta chain was counted only a few times. Germline CDR1 and CDR2: MRHNA and SNTAGT. The CDR3 runs to 14 residues. Trimming stripped 0 bases from V and 8 bases from J, with 11 bases between. These data originate in a study of OX40 agonist ivuxolimab in advanced cancers. Some clones are missing from TCRdb's copy, which holds only in-frame ones; the method was immunoSEQ multiplex PCR. The sample has 55,000 to 85,000 clones, roughly nine tenths seen once; the top ten hold less than 10%. The sequencing here drew on CD4+ or CD8+ T cells sorted from blood, taken in a trial of the OX40 agonist ivuxolimab. The J gene is TRBJ2-1, the V gene TRBV6-4; D gene ambiguous. This clonotype was obtained from an adult with an advanced solid tumor such as melanoma, head and neck, liver or kidney cancer. CDR3 sequence: CASSDSDDVDEQFF. The CDR3 region has the DNA TGTGCCAGCAGTGACTCGGATGACGTGGATGAGCAGTTCTTC.